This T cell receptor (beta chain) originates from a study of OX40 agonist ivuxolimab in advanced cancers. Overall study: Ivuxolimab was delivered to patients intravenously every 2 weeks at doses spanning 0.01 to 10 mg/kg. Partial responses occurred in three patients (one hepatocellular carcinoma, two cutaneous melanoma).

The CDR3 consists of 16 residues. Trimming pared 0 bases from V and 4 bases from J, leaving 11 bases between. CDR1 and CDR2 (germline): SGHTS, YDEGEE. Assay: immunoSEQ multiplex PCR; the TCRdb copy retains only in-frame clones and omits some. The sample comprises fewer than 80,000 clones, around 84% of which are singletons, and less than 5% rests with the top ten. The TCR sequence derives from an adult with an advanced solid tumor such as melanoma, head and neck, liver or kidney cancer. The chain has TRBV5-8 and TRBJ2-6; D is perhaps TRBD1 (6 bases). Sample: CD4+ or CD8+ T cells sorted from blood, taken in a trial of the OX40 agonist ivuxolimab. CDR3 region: CASSLVGGSGANVLTF. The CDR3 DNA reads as TGTGCCAGCAGCTTGGTAGGGGGTTCAGGGGCCAACGTCCTGACTTTC.